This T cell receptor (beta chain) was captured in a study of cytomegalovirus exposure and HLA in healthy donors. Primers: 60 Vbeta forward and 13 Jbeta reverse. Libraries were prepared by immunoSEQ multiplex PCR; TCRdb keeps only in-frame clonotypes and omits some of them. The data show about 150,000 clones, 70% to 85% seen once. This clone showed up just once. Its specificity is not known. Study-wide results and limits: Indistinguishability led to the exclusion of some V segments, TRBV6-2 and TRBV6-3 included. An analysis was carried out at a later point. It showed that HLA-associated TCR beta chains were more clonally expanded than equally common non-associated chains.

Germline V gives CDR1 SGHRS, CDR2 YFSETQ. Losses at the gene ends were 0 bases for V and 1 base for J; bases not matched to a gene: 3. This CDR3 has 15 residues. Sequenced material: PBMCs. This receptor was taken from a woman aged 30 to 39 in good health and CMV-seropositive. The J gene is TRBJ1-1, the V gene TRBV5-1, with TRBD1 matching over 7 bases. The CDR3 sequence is CASSLAGTENTEAFF. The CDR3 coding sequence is TGCGCCAGCAGCTTGGCTGGGACAGAGAACACTGAAGCTTTCTTT.